These T cell receptor beta chains were read from a single sample in a study of regulatory T cells in long-lasting Graves disease. Each CDR3 protein gets one entry after TCRdb re-called the multiplex PCR reads with MiXCR. The table includes fewer than 600,000 distinct CDR3 sequences, 22% detected once. The sequencing here drew on peripheral blood mononuclear cells (PBMCs), taken when the disease was refractory, from a patient treated with antithyroid drugs. The receptors here all came from a female donor with Graves disease. Each CDR3 is given without its conserved first and last residue. D genes are given only for firm matches.

- TRBJ1-1 TRBV15 ATSREPTPGPSRTEAF
- TRBJ2-2 TRBV11-1 ASSSRFVGATGELF
TRBD2 TRBJ2-2 TRBV10-3 AISYIREAAGELF
- TRBJ1-5 TRBV19 ATAWALNSNQPQH
- TRBJ1-1 TRBV12-3/TRBV12-4 ASSPTGGEAF
- TRBJ2-4 TRBV5-1 ASSLARESKNIQY
TRBD2 TRBJ2-3 TRBV29-1 SACLMTGGSSTDTQY
- TRBJ1-5 TRBV28 AADTNSNQPQH
- TRBJ1-3 TRBV7-8 ASSLAPSGNTIY
- TRBJ2-7 TRBV29-1 SVGTLRESEQY
- TRBJ2-7 TRBV7-9 ASSLATQTGEQY
- TRBJ2-3 TRBV7-2 ASSLARDTQY
- TRBJ2-2 TRBV29-1 SVEGGSGNTGELF
- TRBJ1-5 TRBV6-2/TRBV6-3 ASRRLADQPQH
- TRBJ1-1 TRBV24-1 ATSDSRPVWAKEAF
TRBD2 TRBJ2-1 TRBV6-1 ASSPGLAEYNEQF
- TRBJ1-4 TRBV28 ASSLDQGYEKLF
- TRBJ2-5 TRBV2 ASSEQSHLQETQY
- TRBJ1-1 TRBV3-1 ASSQRPAERANTEAF
- TRBJ2-3 TRBV20-1 SATRGSRTDTQY
TRBD1 TRBJ2-5 TRBV19 ASGQGARETQY
- TRBJ2-7 TRBV29-1 SAAEDPDEQY
TRBD1 TRBJ1-4 TRBV7-2 ASNSGGDSHEKLF
- TRBJ2-2 TRBV29-1 SVDSYTGELF
TRBD1 TRBJ2-5 TRBV12-3/TRBV12-4 ASSRSGGIGETQY
- TRBJ2-3 TRBV28 ASSTPGIPTDTQY
TRBD1 TRBJ2-5 TRBV12-3/TRBV12-4 ASTNHRQTGGETQY
- TRBJ2-2 TRBV27 ASTQNTGELF
- TRBJ2-3 TRBV12-3/TRBV12-4 ASAPGTGDTQY
- TRBJ2-7 TRBV28 ASSLFVEQY
- TRBJ1-3 TRBV6-5 ASSYSEPDSGNTIY
- TRBJ2-5 TRBV11-2 ASSPQLVGETQY
- TRBJ1-4 TRBV29-1 SVGGFNEKLF
TRBD1 TRBJ2-5 TRBV27 ASSLSGQGRETQY
TRBD2 TRBJ2-2 TRBV11-3 ASSQTSGWAGELF
- TRBJ1-4 TRBV28 ASIDNEKLF
- TRBJ2-5 TRBV20-1 SARDPGGGGETQY
- TRBJ2-7 TRBV28 ASTLIQGTYEQY
- TRBJ1-6 TRBV20-1 SASQPRGAPGVSSYNSPLH
- TRBJ1-4 TRBV9 ASSTIGTGKLF
- TRBJ1-2 TRBV20-1 SASPPGHYGYT
TRBD1 TRBJ1-1 TRBV5-1 ASSWETGNWQDTEAF
- TRBJ2-1 TRBV7-8 ASSFWGQDNEQF
TRBD1 TRBJ1-2 TRBV28 ASRLPGTGSYGYT
- TRBJ2-1 TRBV19 ASSIGGPMGEQF
TRBD2 TRBJ2-7 TRBV20-1 NIRGGGGEQY
- TRBJ2-7 TRBV29-1 SVEETSLLNKGGYEQY
- TRBJ1-5 TRBV30 AWSGADSNQPQH
TRBD1 TRBJ1-2 TRBV11-2 ASSLSGWTGKDYGYT
- TRBJ1-5 TRBV7-9 ASSLGPPLGNQPQH
- TRBJ2-4 TRBV7-2 ASSKSGPSPKNIQY
TRBD1 TRBJ1-1 TRBV7-2 ASITGTGGGQAF
- TRBJ2-5 TRBV20-1 SVTDLDVTQY
- TRBJ1-6 TRBV30 AWTQGRDNSPLH
- TRBJ1-2 TRBV5-4 ASQDQSNYGYT
- TRBJ2-2 TRBV12-3/TRBV12-4 ASSLGGAFTGELF
- TRBJ1-4 TRBV10-3 AISAGQDLFGPEKLF
- TRBJ2-2 TRBV7-3 ASSPGHSNTGELF
TRBD1 TRBJ1-6 TRBV10-3 AIRGTGQSPLH
- TRBJ1-5 TRBV20-1 SASSGSHQPQH